These T cell receptor beta chains were read from a single sample in a study of PD-1 blockade in classical Hodgkin lymphoma. The table came from immunoSEQ multiplex PCR; TCRdb's copy has only in-frame clones and leaves some out. Here the sample spans fewer than 100,000 clones, roughly 90% being singletons. The sequences come from peripheral blood mononuclear cells (PBMCs), collected at baseline. The receptors originated from a human donor with classical Hodgkin lymphoma. Each CDR3 is given without its conserved first and last residue. Fields, in order: J gene, V gene, CDR3 protein.

j_call: TRBJ1-4; v_call: TRBV7-2; cdr3_aa: ASSPDGSAEKLF
j_call: TRBJ2-7; v_call: TRBV7-9; cdr3_aa: AGGGPSSYEQY
j_call: TRBJ1-5; v_call: TRBV30; cdr3_aa: AWSGDRGFLYSNQPQH
j_call: TRBJ2-7; v_call: TRBV5-1; cdr3_aa: ASSLANVREQY
j_call: TRBJ1-2; v_call: TRBV7-3; cdr3_aa: ASSPYPGGIYGYT
j_call: TRBJ2-7; v_call: TRBV10-3; cdr3_aa: ASRPARGQILEQY
j_call: TRBJ2-1; v_call: TRBV6-5; cdr3_aa: ASSWKAGEQDNEQF
j_call: TRBJ2-7; v_call: TRBV7-9; cdr3_aa: ASSLALSSGYEQY
j_call: TRBJ1-2; v_call: TRBV28; cdr3_aa: ASSFSGDYGYT
j_call: TRBJ2-7; v_call: TRBV29-1; cdr3_aa: SARTVTYEQY
j_call: TRBJ2-2; v_call: TRBV2; cdr3_aa: ASTRDGGAGELF
j_call: TRBJ1-1; v_call: TRBV30; cdr3_aa: AWTGQENTEAF
j_call: TRBJ2-5; v_call: TRBV28; cdr3_aa: ASSLFGLAGVGRETQY
j_call: TRBJ1-2; v_call: TRBV29-1; cdr3_aa: SVEDPGNYGYT
j_call: TRBJ1-2; v_call: TRBV11-1; cdr3_aa: ASSLPRTGETYGYT
j_call: TRBJ2-7; v_call: TRBV9; cdr3_aa: ASSVSWADPYEQY
j_call: TRBJ2-3; v_call: TRBV19; cdr3_aa: ASSIAPIPTDTQY
j_call: TRBJ2-2; v_call: TRBV10-3; cdr3_aa: ATSRSNTGELF
j_call: TRBJ1-1; v_call: TRBV30; cdr3_aa: ASTLLRGAF
j_call: TRBJ2-3; v_call: TRBV18; cdr3_aa: ASSTAQDGTQY
j_call: TRBJ2-1; v_call: TRBV11-1; cdr3_aa: ASSLLGGLHTNEQF
j_call: TRBJ1-5; v_call: TRBV23-1; cdr3_aa: ASSQWTGLTSQPQH
j_call: TRBJ1-5; v_call: TRBV28; cdr3_aa: ASSLRGGGQPQH
j_call: TRBJ2-1; v_call: TRBV28; cdr3_aa: ASRSSGNEQF
j_call: TRBJ2-2; v_call: TRBV7-9; cdr3_aa: ASTLPSTGTGELF
j_call: TRBJ2-1; v_call: TRBV7-9; cdr3_aa: ASSPPVTAAYNEQF
j_call: TRBJ1-2; v_call: TRBV9; cdr3_aa: ASSVGGHRVVSYGYT
j_call: TRBJ2-2; v_call: TRBV9; cdr3_aa: ASRGGDNRRGENTGELF
j_call: TRBJ1-2; v_call: TRBV5-1; cdr3_aa: ASSQDRTNYGYT
j_call: TRBJ1-5; v_call: TRBV6-5; cdr3_aa: ASSPQTGGKPQH
j_call: TRBJ1-1; v_call: TRBV4-1; cdr3_aa: ASSQDGASAGGTEAF
j_call: TRBJ2-4; v_call: TRBV10-1; cdr3_aa: ASSEGAARGGNIQY
j_call: TRBJ1-4; v_call: TRBV7-9; cdr3_aa: ASSPGGPISEKLF
j_call: TRBJ2-7; v_call: TRBV7-2; cdr3_aa: ASSLVAGDRPYEQY
j_call: TRBJ2-7; v_call: TRBV28; cdr3_aa: ASGSSGSVHEQY
j_call: TRBJ1-4; v_call: TRBV11-2; cdr3_aa: ASSLGRTGEVEKLF
j_call: TRBJ2-3; v_call: TRBV29-1; cdr3_aa: SVNPTGSDTQY
j_call: TRBJ1-2; v_call: TRBV28; cdr3_aa: ASRYNRVGYGYT
j_call: TRBJ2-3; v_call: TRBV9; cdr3_aa: ASSVGRGAGGLTDTQY
j_call: TRBJ1-2; v_call: TRBV27; cdr3_aa: ASSLSRTGRYGYT
j_call: TRBJ1-3; v_call: TRBV18; cdr3_aa: ASSPFGSSGNTIY
j_call: TRBJ1-3; v_call: TRBV6-5; cdr3_aa: ASRRQEITGNTIY
j_call: TRBJ2-6; v_call: TRBV7-2; cdr3_aa: ASSYRGAGANVLT
j_call: TRBJ2-3; v_call: TRBV28; cdr3_aa: ASSSPGQSTDTQY
j_call: TRBJ1-2; v_call: TRBV7-9; cdr3_aa: ASSGGQGVRGYT
j_call: TRBJ1-4; v_call: TRBV5-4; cdr3_aa: ASSPGQGAEKLF
j_call: TRBJ1-5; v_call: TRBV7-9; cdr3_aa: ASSLGGAGRYQPQH
j_call: TRBJ2-3; v_call: TRBV5-1; cdr3_aa: ASSLVAGGPTSDTQY
j_call: TRBJ1-2; v_call: TRBV11-2; cdr3_aa: ASSLDSITAYGYT
j_call: TRBJ2-2; v_call: TRBV5-5; cdr3_aa: ASSLPGAAGELF
j_call: TRBJ2-7; v_call: TRBV30; cdr3_aa: AWSVLAGAAYEQY
j_call: TRBJ2-2; v_call: TRBV28; cdr3_aa: ASSLPVGGTGELF
j_call: TRBJ1-1; v_call: TRBV5-1; cdr3_aa: ASSLGDGQGPEAF
j_call: TRBJ1-5; v_call: TRBV5-8; cdr3_aa: ASSPLWLDQPQH